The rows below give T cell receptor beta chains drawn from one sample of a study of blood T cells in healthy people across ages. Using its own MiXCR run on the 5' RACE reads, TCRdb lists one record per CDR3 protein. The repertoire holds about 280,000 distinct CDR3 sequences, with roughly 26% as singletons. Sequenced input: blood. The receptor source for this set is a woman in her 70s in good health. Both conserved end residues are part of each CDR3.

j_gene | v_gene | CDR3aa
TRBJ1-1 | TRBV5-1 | CASSLLGARTEAFF
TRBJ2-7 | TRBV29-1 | CSVEEDRGHEQYF
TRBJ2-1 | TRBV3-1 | CASSQARVSQSEQFF
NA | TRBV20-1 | CSARDDRFEQYF
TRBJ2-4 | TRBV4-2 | CASSQVTSGKNIQYF
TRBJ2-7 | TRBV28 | CASTGRLASIEQYF
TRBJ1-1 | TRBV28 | CASSPPGGAAEAFF
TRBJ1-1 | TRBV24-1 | CATSDFDPFRDDDTEAFF
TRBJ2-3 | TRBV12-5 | CASGPGTGQSLDTQYF
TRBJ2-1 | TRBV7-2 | CASSRTLAGDNEQFF